This TCR beta chain was recovered during a study of blood T cell repertoires in COVID-19. Repertoires were generated with immunoSEQ multiplex PCR, while TCRdb's copy carries only in-frame clones and drops some. Of 210,000 or so clones in the sample, around four fifths were seen once. V dropped 4 bases and J dropped 2; count of bases not matched to a gene: 8. Germline V gene lookup returns CDR1 LGHDT and CDR2 YNNKEL (reference sequence). This CDR3 has 18 residues. This clone has just one count. The chain uses TRBV3-1 (or the pseudogene TRBV3-2) and TRBJ2-3; 14 positions match TRBD2. The sample was peripheral blood. The receptor was derived from a man between 45 and 60 years old with active or convalescent COVID-19. The CDR3 bases are TGTGCCAGCAGCCTCGGACTAGCGGGGGGCCTCGCCACAGATACGCAGTATTTT. This sequence encodes CASSLGLAGGLATDTQYF.